One sample yielded the 12 T cell receptor beta chains listed below, sequenced in a study of T cells in Graves' hyperthyroidism and ophthalmopathy. From RNA transcripts, TCR beta CDR3 regions were amplified. First-round RT-PCR with HTBI primers amplified the TCR CDR3 region. TCRdb itself ran the multiplex PCR reads through MiXCR, one entry per CDR3 protein. The repertoire has 600,000 or so distinct CDR3 sequences, more than 12% of them found once; the top ten carry 12%. Sequencing was done on a sample of blood. All receptors derive from a woman between 50 and 59 years old with Graves' ophthalmopathy.

This clonotype was observed at least ten times. V gene TRBV11-2 combines with J gene TRBJ1-5, with D possibly being TRBD1 (5 bases). The CDR3 runs 16 residues. Germline loops: CDR1 SGHAT, CDR2 FQNNGV. Trimming removed 5 bases from V and 3 bases from J, with 17 bases in between. CDR3 in DNA: TGTGCCAGCAGCATCCGCTCCGGGGGAATCAATCAGCCCCAGCATTTT. Translating gives CASSIRSGGINQPQHF.

This rearrangement joins TRBV5-6 to TRBJ2-2; TRBD2 matches at 7 bases. Germline assignment: CDR1 SGHDT and CDR2 YYEEEE. The CDR3 is made up of 16 amino acids. After removal of 1 base from V and 3 bases from J, the junction contained 6 bases not matched to a gene. CDR3 in amino acids: CASSLSFAGDTGELFF. The CDR3 DNA reads TGTGCCAGCAGCTTGTCGTTCGCGGGAGACACCGGGGAGCTGTTTTTT.

This chain connects TRBV12-3 or TRBV12-4 to TRBJ2-7, with 15 positions matching TRBD2. Trimming at V came to 7 bases and at J to 0 bases, leaving 4 bases not matched to a gene. The CDR3 contains 16 residues. CDR3 in DNA: TGTGCCAGCAACGGACTAGCGGGAGGGAACTCCTACGAGCAGTACTTC. Translation gives CASNGLAGGNSYEQYF.

This clonotype was recorded a few times. The chain recombines TRBV28 with TRBJ2-3; TRBD2 agrees at 12 bases. The V and J ends lost 2 bases and 2 bases, in that order; junction bases with no gene match: 11. This CDR3 is built from 19 residues. Looked up from germline, CDR1 is MDHEN and CDR2 is SYDVKM. Here the CDR3 DNA reads TGTGCCAGCAGTTTACCCTCGACTAGCGGGAGCCTTTACACAGATACGCAGTATTTT. Its translation is CASSLPSTSGSLYTDTQYF. The entire variable domain, with the rest obtained from reference TRBV28 and TRBJ2-3, is as follows: DVKVTQSSRYLVKRTGEKVFLECVQDMDHENMFWYRQDPGLGLRLIYFSYDVKMKEKGDIPEGYSVSREKKERFSLILESASTNQTSMYLCASSLPSTSGSLYTDTQYFGPGTRLTVL.

On this clonotype: The junction shows a germline mismatch at one end, possibly a read error. The V and J genes are TRBV5-1 and TRBJ2-5, with TRBD2 as a possible D gene (6 bases). Germline CDR1 SGHRS, CDR2 YFSETQ. This CDR3 spans 15 amino acids. The CDR3 is CASSVTSSEGETQYF. Here the CDR3 DNA reads TGTGCCAGCAGCGTTACTTCTAGCGAGGGAGAGACCCAGTACTTC. Combining the CDR3 with reference TRBV5-1 and TRBJ2-5 gives the whole variable domain KAGVTQTPRYLIKTRGQQVTLSCSPISGHRSVSWYQQTPGQGLQFLFEYFSETQRNKGNFPGRFSGRQFSNSRSEMNVSTLELGDSALYLCASSVTSSEGETQYFGPGTRLLVL.

The table lists this clonotype with many counts. The rearrangement uses TRBV6-2 or TRBV6-3 and TRBJ2-7; D is possibly TRBD1 (6 bases). The CDR3 runs to 13 residues. The V end was cut by 5 bases, the J end by 2 bases, with 10 bases between. The V gene's germline CDR1 is MNHEY and CDR2 SVGEGT. This CDR3 is CASSINRAYEQYF. Written as DNA, the CDR3 is TGTGCCAGCAGTATTAACAGGGCCTACGAGCAGTACTTC.

V gene TRBV19 combines with J gene TRBJ2-5; D is undetermined. The CDR3 covers 15 residues. CDR1 is LNHDA and CDR2 is SQIVND in the germline V gene (reference sequence). V was trimmed by 3 bases and J by 2 bases, leaving 13 bases between them. CDR3 sequence reads: CASSILGAAQETQYF. The DNA for the CDR3 is TGTGCCAGTAGTATTTTGGGCGCGGCACAAGAGACCCAGTACTTC. Based on the CDR3 plus reference TRBV19 and TRBJ2-5, the full variable domain is DGGITQSPKYLFRKEGQNVTLSCEQNLNHDAMYWYRQDPGQGLRLIYYSQIVNDFQKGDIAEGYSVSREKKESFPLTVTSAQKNPTAFYLCASSILGAAQETQYFGPGTRLLVL.

In this sample, this clonotype turned up many times. The J gene is TRBJ2-7, the V gene TRBV3-1; tentatively, D is TRBD2 (7 bases). The CDR3 extends over 15 amino acids. CDR1 LGHDT and CDR2 YNNKEL come from the germline V gene (reference sequence). V gave up 4 bases and J gave up 3 bases, with 16 bases separating them. CDR3 sequence: CASSRASGGGYEQYF. As DNA, the CDR3 is TGTGCCAGCAGCCGCGCTAGCGGAGGGGGCTACGAGCAGTACTTC.

This clonotype was recorded a few times. The chain joins TRBV29-1 to TRBJ1-1; 12 bases are a match to TRBD1. Germline V gene data show CDR1 as SQVTM and CDR2 as ANQGSEA. The CDR3 has 14 residues. Trimming removed 7 bases from V and 2 bases from J; junction bases left unmatched: 5. The CDR3 reads CSAGTGGSNTEAFF. In nucleotides, the CDR3 is TGCAGCGCCGGGACAGGGGGCAGTAACACTGAAGCTTTCTTT.

This clonotype has just a few counts. This chain joins TRBV5-1 and TRBJ2-1, with D possibly matching TRBD2 (6 bases). Trimming took off 0 bases at V and 8 bases at J, with 9 bases between the two ends. Germline V gives CDR1 SGHRS, CDR2 YFSETQ. The CDR3 length is 13 residues. The CDR3 loop is CASSLASEDEQFF. For the CDR3, the DNA is TGCGCCAGCAGCTTGGCTAGCGAGGATGAGCAGTTCTTC.

This clonotype was seen at least ten times. Possible read error: a much larger clone is one base away. The V and J genes are TRBV6-1 and TRBJ2-1; 10 nucleotides line up with TRBD2. This CDR3 is 15 amino acids long. Germline V gene data show CDR1 as MNHNS and CDR2 as SASEGT. J gave up 0 bases and V 6 bases, and 2 bases lay outside the gene matches. This CDR3 is CASRSSGSSYNEQFF. The CDR3 DNA follows: TGTGCCAGCAGATCTAGCGGGAGCTCCTACAATGAGCAGTTCTTC.

The CDR3 bases are TGCAGTGCTAGAGATAGTACGGGTAACGAGCAGTACTTC. Protein product: CSARDSTGNEQYF. The chain links TRBV20-1 to TRBJ2-7; no clear D. The CDR3 has 13 amino acids. V shed 0 bases and J shed 5 bases, with 11 bases lying between them. Per the germline V gene, CDR1 is DFQATT and CDR2 is SNEGSKA (reference sequence).